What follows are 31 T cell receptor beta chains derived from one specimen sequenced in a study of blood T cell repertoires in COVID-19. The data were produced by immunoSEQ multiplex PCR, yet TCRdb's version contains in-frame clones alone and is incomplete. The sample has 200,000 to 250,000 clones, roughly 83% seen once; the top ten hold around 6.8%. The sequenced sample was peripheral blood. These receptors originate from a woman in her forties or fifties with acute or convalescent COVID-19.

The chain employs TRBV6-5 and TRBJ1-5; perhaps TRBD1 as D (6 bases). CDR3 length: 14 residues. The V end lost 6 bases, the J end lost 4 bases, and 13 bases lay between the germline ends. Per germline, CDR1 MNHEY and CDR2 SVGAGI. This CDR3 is CASSPYRENQPQHF. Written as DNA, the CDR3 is TGTGCCAGCAGCCCCTACAGGGAAAATCAGCCCCAGCATTTT.

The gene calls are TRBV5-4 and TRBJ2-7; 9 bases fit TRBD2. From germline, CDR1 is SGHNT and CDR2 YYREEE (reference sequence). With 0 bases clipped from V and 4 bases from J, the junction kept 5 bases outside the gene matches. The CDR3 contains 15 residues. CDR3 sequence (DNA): TGTGCCAGCAGCTTGGAGGCGGGAGGGAGGTACGAGCAGTACTTC. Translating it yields CASSLEAGGRYEQYF.

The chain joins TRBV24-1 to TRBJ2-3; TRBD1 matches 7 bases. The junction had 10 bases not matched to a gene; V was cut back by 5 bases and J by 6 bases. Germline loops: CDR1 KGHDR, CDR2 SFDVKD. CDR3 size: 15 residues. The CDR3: CATSASRGQGDTQYF. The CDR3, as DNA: TGTGCCACCAGTGCCTCAAGGGGGCAAGGGGATACGCAGTATTTT.

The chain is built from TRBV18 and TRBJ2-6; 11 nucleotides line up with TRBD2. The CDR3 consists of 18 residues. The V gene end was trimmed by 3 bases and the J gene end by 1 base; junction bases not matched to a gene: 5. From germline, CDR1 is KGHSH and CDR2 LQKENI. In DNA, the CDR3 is TGTGCCAGCTCACCGACTAGCGGGATATCTTCTGGGGCCAACGTCCTGACTTTC. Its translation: CASSPTSGISSGANVLTF.

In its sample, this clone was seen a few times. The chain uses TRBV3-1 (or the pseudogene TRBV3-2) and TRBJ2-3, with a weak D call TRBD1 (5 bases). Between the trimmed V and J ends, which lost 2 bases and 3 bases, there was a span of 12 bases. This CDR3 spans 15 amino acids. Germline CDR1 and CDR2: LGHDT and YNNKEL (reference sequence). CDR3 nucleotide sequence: TGTGCCAGCAGCCAATCGGGCAGGGTTACAGATACGCAGTATTTT. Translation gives CASSQSGRVTDTQYF.

CDR3 region: CASSRQGNDSPLHF. In nucleotides, the CDR3 is TGCGCCAGCAGCCGACAGGGGAATGATTCACCCCTCCACTTT. The chain recombines TRBV5-1 with TRBJ1-6, with 8 bases fitting TRBD1. The CDR3 contains 14 residues. V was clipped by 4 bases and J by 8 bases; unmatched bases: 5. CDR1 and CDR2 from the germline V gene are SGHRS and YFSETQ.

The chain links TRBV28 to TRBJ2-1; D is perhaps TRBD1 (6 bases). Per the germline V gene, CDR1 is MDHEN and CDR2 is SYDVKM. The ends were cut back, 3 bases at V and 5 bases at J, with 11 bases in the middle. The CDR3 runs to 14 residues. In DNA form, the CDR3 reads TGTGCCAGCAGTTTCTTATGGACAGACAATGAGCAGTTCTTC. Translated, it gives CASSFLWTDNEQFF.

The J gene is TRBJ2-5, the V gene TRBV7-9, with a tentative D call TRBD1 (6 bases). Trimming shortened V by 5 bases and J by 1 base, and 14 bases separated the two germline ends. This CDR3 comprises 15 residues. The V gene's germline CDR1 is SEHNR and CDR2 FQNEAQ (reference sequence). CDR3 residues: CASSPQGTFQETQYF. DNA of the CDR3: TGTGCCAGCAGCCCACAAGGGACATTCCAAGAGACCCAGTACTTC.

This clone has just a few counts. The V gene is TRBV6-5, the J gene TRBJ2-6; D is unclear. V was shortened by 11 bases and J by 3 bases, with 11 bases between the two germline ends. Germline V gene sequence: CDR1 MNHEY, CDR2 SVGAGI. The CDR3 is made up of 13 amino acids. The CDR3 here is CAALQFGANVLTF. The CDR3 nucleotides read TGTGCCGCGTTACAGTTTGGGGCCAACGTCCTGACTTTC.

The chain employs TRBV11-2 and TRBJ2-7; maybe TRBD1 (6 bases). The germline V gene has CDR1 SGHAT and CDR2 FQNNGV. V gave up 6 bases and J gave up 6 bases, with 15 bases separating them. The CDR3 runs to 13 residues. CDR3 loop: CASRKTGSSEQYF. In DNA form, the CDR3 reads TGTGCCAGCAGGAAAACAGGGAGTAGCGAGCAGTACTTC.

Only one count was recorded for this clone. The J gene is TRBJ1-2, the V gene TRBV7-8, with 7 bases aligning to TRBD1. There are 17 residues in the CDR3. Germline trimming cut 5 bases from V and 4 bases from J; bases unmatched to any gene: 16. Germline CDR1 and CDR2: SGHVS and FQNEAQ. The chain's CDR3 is CASSLRISQGRSYGYTF. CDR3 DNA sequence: TGTGCCAGCAGCCTAAGAATATCACAGGGGAGGAGCTATGGCTACACCTTC.

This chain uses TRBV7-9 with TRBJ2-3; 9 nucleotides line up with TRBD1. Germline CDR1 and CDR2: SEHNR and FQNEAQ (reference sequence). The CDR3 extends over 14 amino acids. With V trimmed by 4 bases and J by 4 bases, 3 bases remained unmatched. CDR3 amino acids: CASSSGQGADTQYF. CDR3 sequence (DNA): TGTGCCAGCAGCTCGGGACAGGGTGCAGATACGCAGTATTTT.

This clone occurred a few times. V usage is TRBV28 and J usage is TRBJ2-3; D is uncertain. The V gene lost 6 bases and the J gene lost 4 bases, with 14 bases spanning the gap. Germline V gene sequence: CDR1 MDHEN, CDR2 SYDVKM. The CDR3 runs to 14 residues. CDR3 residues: CASRLGLTPDTQYF. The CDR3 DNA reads TGTGCCAGCAGGTTAGGGCTAACTCCAGATACGCAGTATTTT.

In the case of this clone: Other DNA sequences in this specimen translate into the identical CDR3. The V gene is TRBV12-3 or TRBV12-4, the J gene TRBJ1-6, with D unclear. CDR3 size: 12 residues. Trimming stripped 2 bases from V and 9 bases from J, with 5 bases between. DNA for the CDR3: TGTGCCAGCAGTTTACCGGGTTCACCCCTCCACTTT. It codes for CASSLPGSPLHF.

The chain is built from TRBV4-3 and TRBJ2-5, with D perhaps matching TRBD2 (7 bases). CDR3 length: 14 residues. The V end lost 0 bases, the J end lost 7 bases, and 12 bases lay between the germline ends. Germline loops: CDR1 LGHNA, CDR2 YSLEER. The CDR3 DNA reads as TGCGCCAGCAGCCAAGAAACAGGGAGGGGGACCCAGTACTTC. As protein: CASSQETGRGTQYF.

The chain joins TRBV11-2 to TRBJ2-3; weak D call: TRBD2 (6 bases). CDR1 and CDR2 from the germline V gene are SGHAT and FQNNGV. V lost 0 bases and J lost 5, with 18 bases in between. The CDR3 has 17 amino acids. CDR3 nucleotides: TGTGCCAGCAGCTTAGATGGGTTCGGAGGGCCGGGAGATACGCAGTATTTT. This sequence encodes CASSLDGFGGPGDTQYF.

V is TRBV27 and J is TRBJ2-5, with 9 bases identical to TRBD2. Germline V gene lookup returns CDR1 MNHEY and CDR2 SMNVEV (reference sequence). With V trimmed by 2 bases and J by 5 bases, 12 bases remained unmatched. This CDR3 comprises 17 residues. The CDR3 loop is CASSLGVRGGVWETQYF. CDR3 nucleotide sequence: TGTGCCAGCAGTTTAGGTGTTCGCGGGGGGGTTTGGGAGACCCAGTACTTC.

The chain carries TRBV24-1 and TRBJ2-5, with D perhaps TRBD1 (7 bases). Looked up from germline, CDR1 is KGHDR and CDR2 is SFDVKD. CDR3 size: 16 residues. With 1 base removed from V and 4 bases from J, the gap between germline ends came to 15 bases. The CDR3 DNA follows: TGTGCCACCAGTGATTTCCCCAGGGGGGCCTTAGAGACCCAGTACTTC. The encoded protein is CATSDFPRGALETQYF.

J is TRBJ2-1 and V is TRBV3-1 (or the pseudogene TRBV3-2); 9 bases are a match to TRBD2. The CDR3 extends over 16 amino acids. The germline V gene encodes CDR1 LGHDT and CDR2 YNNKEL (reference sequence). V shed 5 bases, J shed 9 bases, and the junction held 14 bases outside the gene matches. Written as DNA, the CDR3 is TGTGCCAGCAGCTTACGAACTAGCGGGCTGGGGGGTGAGCAGTTCTTC. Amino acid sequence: CASSLRTSGLGGEQFF.

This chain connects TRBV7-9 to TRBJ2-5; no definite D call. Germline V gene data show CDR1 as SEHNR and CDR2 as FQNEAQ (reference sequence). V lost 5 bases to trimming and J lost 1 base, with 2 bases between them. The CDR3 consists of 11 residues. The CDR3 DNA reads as TGTGCCAGCAGCCGCCAAGAGACCCAGTACTTC. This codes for CASSRQETQYF.

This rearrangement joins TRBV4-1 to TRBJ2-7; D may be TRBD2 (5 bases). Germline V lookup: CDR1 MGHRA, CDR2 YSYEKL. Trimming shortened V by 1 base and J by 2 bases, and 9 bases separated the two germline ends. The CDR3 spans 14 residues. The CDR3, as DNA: TGCGCCAGCAGCCAAGTCCGGAGGCCCTACGAGCAGTACTTC. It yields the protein CASSQVRRPYEQYF.

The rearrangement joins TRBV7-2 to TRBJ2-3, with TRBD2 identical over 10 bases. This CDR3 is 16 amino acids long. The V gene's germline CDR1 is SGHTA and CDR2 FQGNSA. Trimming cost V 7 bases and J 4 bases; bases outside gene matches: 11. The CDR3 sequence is CASTLWASGGSDTQYF. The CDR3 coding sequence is TGTGCCAGCACCCTTTGGGCTAGCGGGGGTTCAGATACGCAGTATTTT.

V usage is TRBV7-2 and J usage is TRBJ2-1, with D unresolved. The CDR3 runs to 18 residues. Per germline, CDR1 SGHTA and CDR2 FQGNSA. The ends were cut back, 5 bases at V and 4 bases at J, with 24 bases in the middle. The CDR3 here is CASSPHPPLSATYNEQFF. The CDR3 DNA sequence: TGTGCCAGCAGCCCTCACCCCCCCTTATCGGCGACTTACAATGAGCAGTTCTTC.

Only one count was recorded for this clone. DNA for the CDR3: TGTGCCAGCAGTGAACAGACTAGCGGTTACAATGAGCAGTTCTTC. Translated, it gives CASSEQTSGYNEQFF. V and J are TRBV2 and TRBJ2-1; TRBD2 matches at 9 bases. V trimming: 2 bases; J trimming: 4 bases; junction bases outside the gene matches: 3. Germline-derived CDR1 and CDR2 are SNHLY and FYNNEI. This CDR3 region has 15 residues.

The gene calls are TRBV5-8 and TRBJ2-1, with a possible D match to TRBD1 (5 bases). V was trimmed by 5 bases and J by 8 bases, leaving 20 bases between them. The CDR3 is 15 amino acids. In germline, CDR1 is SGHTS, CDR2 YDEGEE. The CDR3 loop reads CASSPTDIPRDEQFF. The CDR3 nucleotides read TGTGCCAGCAGTCCGACAGATATCCCTAGGGATGAGCAGTTCTTC. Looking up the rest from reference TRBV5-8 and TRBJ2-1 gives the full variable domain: EAGVTQSPTHLIKTRGQQATLRCSPISGHTSVYWYQQALGLGLQFLLWYDEGEERNRGNFPPRFSGRQFPNYSSELNVNALELEDSALYLCASSPTDIPRDEQFFGPGTRLTVL.

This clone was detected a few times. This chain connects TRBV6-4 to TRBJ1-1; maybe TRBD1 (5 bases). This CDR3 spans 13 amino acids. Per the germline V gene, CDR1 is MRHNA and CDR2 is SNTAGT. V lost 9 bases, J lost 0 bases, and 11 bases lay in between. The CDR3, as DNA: TGTGCCAGTACAGGCACCTTGAACACTGAAGCTTTCTTT. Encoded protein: CASTGTLNTEAFF.

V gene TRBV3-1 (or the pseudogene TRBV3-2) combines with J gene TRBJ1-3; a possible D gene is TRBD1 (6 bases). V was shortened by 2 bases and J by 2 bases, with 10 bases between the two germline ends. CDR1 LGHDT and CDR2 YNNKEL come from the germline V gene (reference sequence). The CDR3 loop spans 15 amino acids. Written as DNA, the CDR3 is TGTGCCAGCAGCCAAACACAGGGAACTGGAAACACCATATATTTT. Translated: CASSQTQGTGNTIYF.

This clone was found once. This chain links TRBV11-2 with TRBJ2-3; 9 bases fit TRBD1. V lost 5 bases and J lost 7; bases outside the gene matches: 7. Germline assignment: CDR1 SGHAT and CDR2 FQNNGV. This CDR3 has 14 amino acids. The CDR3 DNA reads TGTGCCAGCAGCCCAGGACAGGGGTCGTATACGCAGTATTTT. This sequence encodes CASSPGQGSYTQYF.

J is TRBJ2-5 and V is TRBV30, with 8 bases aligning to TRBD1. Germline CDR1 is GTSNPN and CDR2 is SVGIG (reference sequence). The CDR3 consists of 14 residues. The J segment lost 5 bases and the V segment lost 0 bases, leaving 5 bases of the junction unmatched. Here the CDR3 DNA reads TGTGCCTGGAGTGTACGCAGGGGGCAGGAGACCCAGTACTTC. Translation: CAWSVRRGQETQYF.

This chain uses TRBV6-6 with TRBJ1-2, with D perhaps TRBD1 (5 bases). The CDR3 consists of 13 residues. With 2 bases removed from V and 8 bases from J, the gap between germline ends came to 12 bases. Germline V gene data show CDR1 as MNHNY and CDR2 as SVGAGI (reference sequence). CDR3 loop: CASSYEGRGGYTF. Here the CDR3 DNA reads TGTGCCAGCAGTTACGAGGGGAGGGGCGGCTACACCTTC.

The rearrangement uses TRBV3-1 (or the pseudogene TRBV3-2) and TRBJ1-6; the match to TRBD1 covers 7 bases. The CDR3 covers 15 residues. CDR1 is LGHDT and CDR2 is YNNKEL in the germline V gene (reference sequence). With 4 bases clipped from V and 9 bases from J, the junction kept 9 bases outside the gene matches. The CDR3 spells CASSPQTGTGSPLHF. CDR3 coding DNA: TGTGCCAGCAGCCCCCAGACAGGGACGGGTTCACCCCTCCACTTT.